This T cell receptor (beta chain) came from a study of cytomegalovirus exposure and HLA in healthy donors. Study information: Of roughly 400 genotyped donors, roughly 81% grouped in the Caucasian-associated ancestry cluster.

The PCR ran on 60 Vbeta and 13 Jbeta primers. TCRdb's table, derived via immunoSEQ multiplex PCR, lists solely in-frame clones and lacks some. The sample lists some 100,000 clones, over 60% occurring once. Study-level points and caveats: The majority of CMV-associated TCR beta chains were reported as apparently HLA-restricted in a later analysis. Earlier analysis found most TCR beta V segments productive about 87% or about 30% of the time.

As to this clone: Antigen: not known.

The sequencing input was PBMCs. The receptor was isolated from a female donor in good health and CMV-seropositive.

For the CDR3, the DNA is TGTGCCAGTAGTACCGGGACAGGAGGCTCCTACGAGCAGTACTTC. Its protein is CASSTGTGGSYEQYF. This chain links TRBV19 with TRBJ2-7, with 8 bases fitting TRBD1. This CDR3 region has 15 residues. CDR1 is LNHDA and CDR2 is SQIVND in the germline V gene (reference sequence). Trimming took 4 bases from V and 0 from J; bases not matched to a gene: 5.